This paragraph covers one T cell receptor beta chain sequence. The data stem from a study of blood T cell repertoires in COVID-19. The J segment lost 5 bases and the V segment lost 3 bases, leaving 6 bases of the junction unmatched. CDR1 is LNHDA and CDR2 is SQIVND in the germline V gene (reference sequence). CDR3 length equals 15 residues. As handled by the study authors: Reference gene primer amplification yielded estimated nucleated cell counts. TCRdb keeps only in-frame clones here, not all; method: immunoSEQ multiplex PCR. Clone size and the V and J calls come from that table; the DNA yielded D and trimming. The sample includes about 210,000 clones, more than 70% seen only once; the top ten take 10% to 15%.

The sequence was collected from a human donor in a cohort sampled during active COVID-19. Specimen: peripheral blood. The chain combines TRBV19 with TRBJ2-1, with 8 bases fitting TRBD1. The CDR3: CASSMAQGVNNEQFF. The CDR3 nucleotides read TGTGCCAGTAGTATGGCACAGGGGGTCAACAATGAGCAGTTCTTC. The full variable domain, with the rest looked up from reference TRBV19 and TRBJ2-1, is DGGITQSPKYLFRKEGQNVTLSCEQNLNHDAMYWYRQDPGQGLRLIYYSQIVNDFQKGDIAEGYSVSREKKESFPLTVTSAQKNPTAFYLCASSMAQGVNNEQFFGPGTRLTVL.